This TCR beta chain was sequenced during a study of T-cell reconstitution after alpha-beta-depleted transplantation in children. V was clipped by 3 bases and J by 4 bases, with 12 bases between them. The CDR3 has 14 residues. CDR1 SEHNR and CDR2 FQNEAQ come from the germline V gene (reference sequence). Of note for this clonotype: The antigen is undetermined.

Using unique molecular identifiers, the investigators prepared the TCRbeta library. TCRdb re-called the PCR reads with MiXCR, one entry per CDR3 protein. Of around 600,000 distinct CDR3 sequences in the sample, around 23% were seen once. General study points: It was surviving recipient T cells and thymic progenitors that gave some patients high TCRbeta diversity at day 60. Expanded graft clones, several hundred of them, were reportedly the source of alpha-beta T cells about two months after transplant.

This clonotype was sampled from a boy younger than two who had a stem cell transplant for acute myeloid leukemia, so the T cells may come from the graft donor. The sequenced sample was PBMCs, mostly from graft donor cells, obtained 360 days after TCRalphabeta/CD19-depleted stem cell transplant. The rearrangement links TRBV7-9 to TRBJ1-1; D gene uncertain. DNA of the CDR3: TGTGCCAGCAGCTTTTCAAGACTGGGCACTGAAGCTTTCTTT. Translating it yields CASSFSRLGTEAFF. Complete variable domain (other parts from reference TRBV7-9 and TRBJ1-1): DTGVSQNPRHKITKRGQNVTFRCDPISEHNRLYWYRQTLGQGPEFLTYFQNEAQLEKSRLLSDRFSAERPKGSFSTLEIQRTEQGDSAMYLCASSFSRLGTEAFFGQGTRLTVV.